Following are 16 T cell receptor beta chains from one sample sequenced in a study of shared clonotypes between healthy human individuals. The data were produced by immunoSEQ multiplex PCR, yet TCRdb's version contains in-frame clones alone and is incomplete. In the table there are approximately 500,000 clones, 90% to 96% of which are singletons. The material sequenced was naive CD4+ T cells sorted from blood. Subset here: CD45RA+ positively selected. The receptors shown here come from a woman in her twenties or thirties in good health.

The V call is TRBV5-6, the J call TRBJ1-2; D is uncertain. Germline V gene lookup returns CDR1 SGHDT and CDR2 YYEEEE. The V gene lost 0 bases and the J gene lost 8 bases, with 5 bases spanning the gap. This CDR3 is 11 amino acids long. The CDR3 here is CASSLGSGYTF. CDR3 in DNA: TGTGCCAGCAGCTTGGGTTCGGGCTACACCTTC.

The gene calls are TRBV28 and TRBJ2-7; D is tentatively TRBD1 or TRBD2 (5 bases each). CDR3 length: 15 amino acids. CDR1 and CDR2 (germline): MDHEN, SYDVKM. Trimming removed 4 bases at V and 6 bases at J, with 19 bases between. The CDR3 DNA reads TGTGCCAGCAGTTCCCAAGGGACGGACCCTTTCGAGCAGTACTTC. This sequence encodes CASSSQGTDPFEQYF.

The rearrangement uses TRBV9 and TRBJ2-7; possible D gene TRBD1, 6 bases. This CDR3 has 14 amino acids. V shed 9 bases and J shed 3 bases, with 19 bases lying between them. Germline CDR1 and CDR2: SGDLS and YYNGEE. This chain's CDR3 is CAIPSRDKSYEQYF. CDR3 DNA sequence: TGTGCCATACCCTCCCGGGACAAAAGCTACGAGCAGTACTTC. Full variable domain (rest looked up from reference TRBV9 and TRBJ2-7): DSGVTQTPKHLITATGQRVTLRCSPRSGDLSVYWYQQSLDQGLQFLIQYYNGEERAKGNILERFSAQQFPDLHSELNLSSLELGDSALYFCAIPSRDKSYEQYFGPGTRLTVT.

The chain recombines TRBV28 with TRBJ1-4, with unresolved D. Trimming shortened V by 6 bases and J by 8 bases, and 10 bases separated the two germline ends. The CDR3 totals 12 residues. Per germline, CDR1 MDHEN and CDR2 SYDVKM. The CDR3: CASRETAEKLFF. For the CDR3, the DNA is TGTGCCAGCAGAGAAACAGCGGAAAAACTGTTTTTT. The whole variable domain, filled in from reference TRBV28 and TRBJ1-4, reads DVKVTQSSRYLVKRTGEKVFLECVQDMDHENMFWYRQDPGLGLRLIYFSYDVKMKEKGDIPEGYSVSREKKERFSLILESASTNQTSMYLCASRETAEKLFFGSGTQLSVL.

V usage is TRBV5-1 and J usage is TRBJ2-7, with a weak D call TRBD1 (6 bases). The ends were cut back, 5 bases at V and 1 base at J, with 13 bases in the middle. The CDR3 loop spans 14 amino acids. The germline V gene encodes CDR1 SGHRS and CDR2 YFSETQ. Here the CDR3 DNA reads TGCGCCAGCAGAACAGGGACCGCTTCCTACGAGCAGTACTTC. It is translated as CASRTGTASYEQYF. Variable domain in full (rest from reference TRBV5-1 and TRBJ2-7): KAGVTQTPRYLIKTRGQQVTLSCSPISGHRSVSWYQQTPGQGLQFLFEYFSETQRNKGNFPGRFSGRQFSNSRSEMNVSTLELGDSALYLCASRTGTASYEQYFGPGTRLTVT.

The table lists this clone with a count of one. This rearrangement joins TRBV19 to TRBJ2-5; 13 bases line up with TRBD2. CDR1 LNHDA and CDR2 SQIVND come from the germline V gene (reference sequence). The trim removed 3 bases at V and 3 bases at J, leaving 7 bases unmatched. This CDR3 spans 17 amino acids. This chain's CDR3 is CASSIGYGLAGEETQYF. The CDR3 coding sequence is TGTGCCAGTAGTATCGGCTACGGACTAGCGGGAGAAGAGACCCAGTACTTC. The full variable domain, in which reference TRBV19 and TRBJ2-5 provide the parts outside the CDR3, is DGGITQSPKYLFRKEGQNVTLSCEQNLNHDAMYWYRQDPGQGLRLIYYSQIVNDFQKGDIAEGYSVSREKKESFPLTVTSAQKNPTAFYLCASSIGYGLAGEETQYFGPGTRLLVL.

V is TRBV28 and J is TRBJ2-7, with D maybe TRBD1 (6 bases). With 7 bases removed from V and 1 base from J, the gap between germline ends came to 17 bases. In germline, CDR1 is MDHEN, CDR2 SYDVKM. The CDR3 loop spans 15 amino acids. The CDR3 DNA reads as TGTGCCAGCACCAGGAACGGGGACAAGTCCTACGAGCAGTACTTC. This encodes CASTRNGDKSYEQYF.

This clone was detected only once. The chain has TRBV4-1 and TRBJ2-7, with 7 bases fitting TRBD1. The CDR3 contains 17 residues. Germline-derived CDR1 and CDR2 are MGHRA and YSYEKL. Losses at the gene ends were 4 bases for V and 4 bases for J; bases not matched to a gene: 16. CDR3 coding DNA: TGCGCCAGCAGCCCCGACAGGGCCCTAGCCAGAAATTACGAGCAGTACTTC. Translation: CASSPDRALARNYEQYF.

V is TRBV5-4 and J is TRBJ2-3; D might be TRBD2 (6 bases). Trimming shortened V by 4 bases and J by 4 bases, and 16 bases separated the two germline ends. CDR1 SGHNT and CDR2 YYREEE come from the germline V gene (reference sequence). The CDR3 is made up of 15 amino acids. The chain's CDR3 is CASSRGNSIADTQYF. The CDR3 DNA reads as TGTGCCAGCAGCCGGGGGAATAGTATCGCAGATACGCAGTATTTT.

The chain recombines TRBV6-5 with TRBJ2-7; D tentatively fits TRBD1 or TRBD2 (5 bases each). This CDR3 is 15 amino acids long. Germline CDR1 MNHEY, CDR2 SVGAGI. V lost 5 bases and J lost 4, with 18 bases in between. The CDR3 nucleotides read TGTGCCAGCAGTGCCCTAACGGTGGGGGTTTACGAGCAGTACTTC. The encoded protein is CASSALTVGVYEQYF.

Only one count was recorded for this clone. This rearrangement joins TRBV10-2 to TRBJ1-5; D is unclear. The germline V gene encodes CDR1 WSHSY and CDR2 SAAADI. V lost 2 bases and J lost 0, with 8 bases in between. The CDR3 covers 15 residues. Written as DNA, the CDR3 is TGCGCCAGCAGTGAGAGCCGGTATAGCAATCAGCCCCAGCATTTT. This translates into CASSESRYSNQPQHF.

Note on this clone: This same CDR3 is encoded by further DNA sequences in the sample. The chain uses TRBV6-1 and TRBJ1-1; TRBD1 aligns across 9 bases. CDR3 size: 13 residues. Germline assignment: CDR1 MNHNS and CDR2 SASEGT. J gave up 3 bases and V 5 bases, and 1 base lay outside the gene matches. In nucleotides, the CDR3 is TGTGCCAGCAGTAGACAGGGGGACACTGAAGCTTTCTTT. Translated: CASSRQGDTEAFF.

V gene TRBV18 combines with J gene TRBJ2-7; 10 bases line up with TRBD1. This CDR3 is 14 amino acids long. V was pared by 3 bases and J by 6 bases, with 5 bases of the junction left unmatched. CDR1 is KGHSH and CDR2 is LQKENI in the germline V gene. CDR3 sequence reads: CASSPTGGVGEQYF. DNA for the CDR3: TGTGCCAGCTCACCGACAGGGGGCGTGGGCGAGCAGTACTTC.

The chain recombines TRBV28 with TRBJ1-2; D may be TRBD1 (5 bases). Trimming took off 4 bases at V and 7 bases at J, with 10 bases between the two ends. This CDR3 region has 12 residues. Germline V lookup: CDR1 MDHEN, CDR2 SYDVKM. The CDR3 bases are TGTGCCAGCAGTTCCCAGGGTACTGGCTACACCTTC. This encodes CASSSQGTGYTF.

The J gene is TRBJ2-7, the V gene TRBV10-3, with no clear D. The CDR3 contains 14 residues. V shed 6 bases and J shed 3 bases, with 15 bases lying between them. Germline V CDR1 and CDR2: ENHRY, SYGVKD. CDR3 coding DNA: TGTGCCATCAGGGCCGTCACAGCAGTCTACGAGCAGTACTTC. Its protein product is CAIRAVTAVYEQYF.

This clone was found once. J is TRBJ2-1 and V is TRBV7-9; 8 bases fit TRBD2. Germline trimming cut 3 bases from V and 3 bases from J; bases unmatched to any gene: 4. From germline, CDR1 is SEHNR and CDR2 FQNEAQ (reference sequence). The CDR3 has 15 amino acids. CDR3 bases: TGTGCCAGCAGCTTTAGCGGGACTAGCTACAATGAGCAGTTCTTC. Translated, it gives CASSFSGTSYNEQFF. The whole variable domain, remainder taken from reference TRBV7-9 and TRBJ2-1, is DTGVSQNPRHKITKRGQNVTFRCDPISEHNRLYWYRQTLGQGPEFLTYFQNEAQLEKSRLLSDRFSAERPKGSFSTLEIQRTEQGDSAMYLCASSFSGTSYNEQFFGPGTRLTVL.